The entry below gives a single T cell receptor (beta chain) sequence along with its context. The data derive from a study of T cells after yellow fever vaccination. TCRdb itself ran the 5' RACE reads through MiXCR, one entry per CDR3 protein. Of under 550,000 distinct CDR3 sequences detected, just over 20% appear once; the ten largest clones hold about 15%. Germline loops: CDR1 SGHRS, CDR2 YFSETQ. This CDR3 has 13 amino acids. Between the trimmed V and J ends, which lost 1 base and 13 bases, there was a span of 15 bases. The clonotype originates from a man younger than 35 who received the YFV17D yellow fever vaccine. V usage is TRBV5-1 and J usage is TRBJ2-4; D might be TRBD1 or TRBD2, each matching 5 bases. The sequences come from PBMCs, collected roughly 20 days after the first yellow fever vaccination. The CDR3 here is CASSLRVGDRQYF. CDR3 in DNA: TGCGCCAGCAGCTTGAGGGTTGGGGACCGGCAGTACTTC. The full variable domain, rest sourced from reference TRBV5-1 and TRBJ2-4, is KAGVTQTPRYLIKTRGQQVTLSCSPISGHRSVSWYQQTPGQGLQFLFEYFSETQRNKGNFPGRFSGRQFSNSRSEMNVSTLELGDSALYLCASSLRVGDRQYFGAGTRLSVL.